These T cell receptor beta chains were read from a single sample in a study of early T cells in non-severe SARS-CoV-2 infection. TCRdb re-called the 5' RACE reads through MiXCR, storing one row per CDR3 protein. This sample has around 52,000 distinct CDR3 sequences, with about 12% found just once. Sequencing was performed on whole blood. The receptors stem from an adult who was a healthcare worker with PCR-confirmed SARS-CoV-2 infection or an uninfected control (not recorded which). Each CDR3 is given with its conserved first and last residue. Fields, in order: V gene, D gene, clone size, J gene, CDR3 protein, CDR3 DNA. D genes are given only for firm matches. Rows give clone size only sometimes, using once, few, many, or a class for an expanded clone.

>TRBV19|TRBD1|many|TRBJ2-7
CASSSDRDEQYF
TGTGCCAGTAGTTCCGACAGGGACGAGCAGTACTTC
>TRBV3-1|NA|NA|TRBJ2-2
CASRLDTGRTGELFF
TGTGCCAGCAGGCTCGATACAGGGCGCACCGGGGAGCTGTTTTTT
>TRBV18|NA|NA|TRBJ1-2
CASSPPAEGKHGYTF
TGTGCCAGCTCACCACCAGCGGAAGGGAAACATGGCTACACCTTC
>TRBV12-3/TRBV12-4|TRBD1|NA|TRBJ2-3
CAGSSDRGTDTQYF
TGTGCCGGTAGTTCCGACAGGGGCACAGATACGCAGTATTTT
>TRBV6-5|TRBD1|many|TRBJ2-4
CASSSRGGTGGVQYF
TGTGCCAGCAGTTCTCGAGGGGGGACAGGGGGCGTTCAGTACTTC
>TRBV7-9|NA|many|TRBJ1-3
CASSLSLSGNTIYF
TGTGCCAGCAGCTTATCCCTCTCTGGAAACACCATATATTTT
>TRBV29-1|TRBD1|few|TRBJ1-1
CSALRGGGEAFF
TGCAGCGCTTTGAGGGGAGGGGGCGAAGCTTTCTTT
>TRBV5-1|NA|many|TRBJ2-1
CASSLDMYNEQFF
TGCGCCAGCAGCTTGGACATGTACAATGAGCAGTTCTTC
>TRBV6-5|TRBD1|few|TRBJ1-1
CASSFSSGQGAFSTTEAFF
TGTGCCAGCAGTTTCTCCTCCGGACAGGGGGCGTTTTCTACCACTGAAGCTTTCTTT
>TRBV27|TRBD1|few|TRBJ2-2
CASSYGTGFGELFF
TGTGCCAGCAGTTACGGGACAGGGTTTGGGGAGCTGTTTTTT
>TRBV30|TRBD1|few|TRBJ2-3
CAWSLGDRISTDTQYF
TGTGCCTGGAGTTTAGGGGACAGGATAAGCACAGATACGCAGTATTTT
>TRBV7-6|TRBD1|many|TRBJ1-5
CASSERGTANQPQHF
TGTGCCAGCAGCGAAAGGGGGACAGCTAATCAGCCCCAGCATTTT
>TRBV3-1|NA|many|TRBJ2-7
CASSFTPAGEQYF
TGTGCCAGCAGTTTTACTCCGGCGGGAGAGCAGTACTTC
>TRBV5-1|TRBD2|many|TRBJ2-1
CASSLDLAGPNPGSYNEQFF
TGCGCCAGCAGCCTGGATCTAGCGGGACCGAACCCTGGCTCCTACAATGAGCAGTTCTTC
>TRBV6-1|TRBD1|many|TRBJ1-5
CASSWEGAGNQPQHF
TGTGCCAGCAGCTGGGAGGGGGCTGGCAATCAGCCCCAGCATTTT
>TRBV10-3|NA|few|TRBJ1-2
CAISENPTREGYTF
TGTGCCATCAGTGAGAACCCAACCCGGGAGGGCTACACCTTC
>TRBV14|TRBD1|NA|TRBJ2-7
CASSQVGATGKLEQYF
TGTGCCAGCAGCCAAGTCGGGGCGACAGGGAAGCTCGAGCAGTACTTC
>TRBV3-1|NA|NA|TRBJ1-1
CASSLPGWEYTEAFF
TGTGCCAGCAGTCTCCCCGGTTGGGAGTACACTGAAGCTTTCTTT
>TRBV28|TRBD1|NA|TRBJ1-2
CASTQGEILPRGYTF
TGTGCCAGCACCCAGGGGGAGATCCTGCCTCGGGGCTACACCTTC
>TRBV19|NA|NA|TRBJ1-5
CASSSQDRSNQPQHF
TGTGCCAGTAGTTCCCAAGACAGGAGCAATCAGCCCCAGCATTTT
>TRBV9|NA|few|TRBJ2-2
CASSVVKGPGTGELFF
TGTGCCAGCAGCGTAGTGAAGGGCCCGGGCACCGGGGAGCTGTTTTTT
>TRBV6-2/TRBV6-3|NA|many|TRBJ2-3
CASSWGGTGDTQYF
TGTGCCAGCAGTTGGGGTGGAACCGGGGATACGCAGTATTTT
>TRBV20-1|TRBD2|many|TRBJ2-7
CSARDGTSGVYEQYF
TGCAGTGCTAGAGATGGGACTAGCGGGGTGTACGAGCAGTACTTC
>TRBV12-3/TRBV12-4|NA|NA|TRBJ2-1
CASSLGGTALRSYNEQFF
TGTGCCAGCAGTTTAGGGGGGACGGCTCTACGCTCCTACAATGAGCAGTTCTTC
>TRBV5-6|NA|many|TRBJ1-5
CASSLRSTGNKGNQPQHF
TGTGCCAGCAGCTTGAGGTCTACAGGCAACAAGGGCAATCAGCCCCAGCATTTT
>TRBV3-1|NA|few|TRBJ2-1
CASSQHRDSGEQFF
TGTGCCAGCAGCCAACACCGGGACTCTGGCGAGCAGTTCTTC
>TRBV28|TRBD2|many|TRBJ2-1
CASSFGRGGKYNEQFF
TGTGCCAGCAGTTTCGGTCGCGGGGGGAAATACAATGAGCAGTTCTTC
>TRBV20-1|TRBD2|NA|TRBJ2-3
CSAPTRTSGPDTQYF
TGCAGTGCTCCTACCCGGACTAGCGGGCCAGATACGCAGTATTTT
>TRBV11-2|NA|few|TRBJ1-3
CASSPPGFSGNTIYF
TGTGCCAGCAGCCCCCCGGGATTCTCTGGAAACACCATATATTTT
>TRBV18|NA|NA|TRBJ2-7
CASSPFDGSYEQYF
TGTGCCAGCTCACCTTTCGACGGCTCCTACGAGCAGTACTTC
>TRBV28|TRBD2|once|TRBJ2-5
CASIPGGLQETQYF
TGTGCCAGCATCCCGGGGGGACTTCAAGAGACCCAGTACTTC
>TRBV11-1|NA|NA|TRBJ2-7
CASSFTRGRTSYEQYF
TGTGCCAGCAGCTTTACCCGAGGGCGAACCTCCTACGAGCAGTACTTC
>TRBV3-1|TRBD2|many|TRBJ2-3
CASSLGTNTDTQYF
TGTGCCAGCAGCCTTGGGACTAATACAGATACGCAGTATTTT
>TRBV3-1|NA|few|TRBJ2-7
CASSQESPEQYF
TGTGCCAGCAGCCAAGAGTCACCCGAGCAGTACTTC
>TRBV3-1|TRBD1|many|TRBJ1-6
CASSNRDRGQSPLHF
TGTGCCAGCAGCAACCGGGACAGGGGGCAGTCACCCCTCCACTTT
>TRBV6-1|NA|many|TRBJ1-1
CASSARGGGTEAFF
TGTGCCAGCAGTGCCCGGGGCGGGGGAACTGAAGCTTTCTTT
>TRBV5-6|NA|medium-sized|TRBJ2-2
CASSLADRNTGELFF
TGTGCCAGCAGCTTGGCGGACAGGAACACCGGGGAGCTGTTTTTT
>TRBV14|NA|many|TRBJ1-2
CASSHRVGTPNGYTF
TGTGCCAGCAGCCACAGAGTCGGAACTCCGAATGGCTACACCTTC
>TRBV9|NA|NA|TRBJ2-7
CASRADSSYEQYF
TGTGCCAGCAGAGCCGATTCCTCCTACGAGCAGTACTTC
>TRBV24-1|NA|few|TRBJ2-2
CATSEGGLSGELFF
TGTGCCACCAGTGAAGGGGGGCTGAGCGGGGAGCTGTTTTTT
>TRBV29-1|NA|many|TRBJ2-5
CSVAGGSGRQETQYF
TGCAGCGTCGCCGGGGGATCTGGGCGGCAAGAGACCCAGTACTTC
>TRBV29-1|NA|NA|TRBJ2-3
CSVVTGSDTQYF
TGCAGCGTCGTTACGGGGTCAGATACGCAGTATTTT
>TRBV6-1|NA|many|TRBJ2-7
CASSEYGPPYEQYF
TGTGCCAGCAGTGAATACGGACCCCCCTACGAGCAGTACTTC
>TRBV10-3|NA|NA|TRBJ2-6
CAISEPLNANVLTF
TGTGCCATCAGTGAGCCTCTAAATGCCAACGTCCTGACTTTC
>TRBV29-1|NA|many|TRBJ2-1
CSVGVWTSDEQFF
TGCAGCGTTGGTGTTTGGACGAGCGATGAGCAGTTCTTC
>TRBV5-6|NA|few|TRBJ2-2
CASSRAGVNTGELFF
TGTGCCAGCAGCCGAGCAGGGGTCAACACCGGGGAGCTGTTTTTT
>TRBV11-2|NA|few|TRBJ2-4
CASSLELIRGIQYF
TGTGCCAGCAGCTTAGAACTAATAAGGGGAATTCAGTACTTC
>TRBV5-4|TRBD2|NA|TRBJ2-2
CASSPASGSGELFF
TGTGCCAGCAGCCCTGCTAGCGGGTCTGGGGAGCTGTTTTTT
>TRBV28|TRBD2|NA|TRBJ2-7
CASSTPGLASYEQYF
TGTGCCAGCAGTACCCCGGGACTAGCATCCTACGAGCAGTACTTC
>TRBV14|NA|many|TRBJ2-1
CASSRLPWGAYNEQFF
TGTGCCAGCAGCCGACTCCCCTGGGGGGCCTACAATGAGCAGTTCTTC
>TRBV20-1|TRBD2|many|TRBJ2-1
CRPKEREVCSYNEQFF
TGCAGACCGAAGGAGCGGGAGGTTTGCTCCTACAATGAGCAGTTCTTC
>TRBV12-5|NA|few|TRBJ2-3
CASGMGTGATDTQYF
TGTGCTAGTGGAATGGGGACGGGGGCCACAGATACGCAGTATTTT
>TRBV12-3/TRBV12-4|NA|few|TRBJ2-5
CASSLAAQETQYF
TGTGCCAGCAGTTTAGCGGCCCAAGAGACCCAGTACTTC
>TRBV20-1|TRBD2|many|TRBJ2-1
CSAGGSAYNEQFF
TGCAGTGCCGGGGGGTCTGCCTACAATGAGCAGTTCTTC
>TRBV11-3|TRBD2|many|TRBJ2-1
CASSFTSGGWDPYNEQFF
TGTGCCAGCAGCTTCACTAGCGGAGGCTGGGATCCCTACAATGAGCAGTTCTTC
>TRBV6-5|TRBD1|few|TRBJ1-1
CASSYGGQGTEAFF
TGTGCCAGCAGTTACGGGGGACAGGGTACTGAAGCTTTCTTT
>TRBV3-1|TRBD2|many|TRBJ2-1
CASSRQLAGAKYNEQFF
TGTGCCAGCAGCCGTCAACTAGCGGGGGCCAAATACAATGAGCAGTTCTTC
>TRBV15|TRBD2|NA|TRBJ2-3
CAAGTSGKRTDTQYF
TGTGCCGCAGGGACTAGCGGAAAAAGGACAGATACGCAGTATTTT
>TRBV2|TRBD2|many|TRBJ2-2
CASTGTSGGTGELFF
TGTGCCAGCACCGGGACTAGCGGCGGCACCGGGGAGCTGTTTTTT
>TRBV12-5|TRBD1|many|TRBJ1-1
CASVSDRAYTEAFF
TGTGCTAGTGTCTCGGACAGGGCTTACACTGAAGCTTTCTTT